Below are 14 T cell receptor beta chains sequenced from a single sample in a study of neoadjuvant nivolumab and ipilimumab in lung cancer. Sequencing was performed with immunoSEQ multiplex PCR; in TCRdb, only in-frame clones are kept and a portion is missing. The top ten hold 2.1% of the sample, which has 15,000 to 20,000 clones, approximately 87% seen once. Sequenced material: peripheral blood, taken before neoadjuvant nivolumab, alone or with ipilimumab. These TCRs come from an adult with non-small cell lung cancer.

The V and J genes are TRBV29-1 and TRBJ1-2; D remains unclear. V was cut by 6 bases and J by 4 bases, with 12 bases left in between. This CDR3 has 12 residues. Germline lookup yields CDR1 SQVTM and CDR2 ANQGSEA. CDR3 sequence: CSVPGQAYGYTF. CDR3 DNA sequence: TGCAGCGTGCCCGGGCAGGCCTATGGCTACACCTTC. Using reference TRBV29-1 and TRBJ1-2 for the parts outside the CDR3, the full variable domain is SAVISQKPSRDICQRGTSLTIQCQVDSQVTMMFWYRQQPGQSLTLIATANQGSEATYESGFVIDKFPISRPNLTFSTLTVSNMSPEDSSIYLCSVPGQAYGYTFGSGTRLTVV.

The rearrangement uses TRBV5-5 and TRBJ2-7; no reliable D call. V lost 3 bases, J lost 3 bases, and 4 bases lay in between. Germline assignment: CDR1 SGHKS and CDR2 YYEKEE (reference sequence). The CDR3 extends over 11 amino acids. CDR3 sequence reads: CASSWNYEQYF. The CDR3 nucleotides are TGTGCCAGCAGCTGGAACTACGAGCAGTACTTC. Supplemented by reference TRBV5-5 and TRBJ2-7, the full variable domain reads DAGVTQSPTHLIKTRGQQVTLRCSPISGHKSVSWYQQVLGQGPQFIFQYYEKEERGRGNFPDRFSARQFPNYSSELNVNALLLGDSALYLCASSWNYEQYFGPGTRLTVT.

The CDR3 sequence: CASRDPRNEQFF. CDR3 nucleotides: TGTGCCAGCAGGGATCCTCGCAATGAGCAGTTCTTC. The chain has TRBV19 and TRBJ2-1; perhaps TRBD1 as D (5 bases). V was clipped by 9 bases and J by 6 bases, with 12 bases between them. Germline-derived CDR1 and CDR2 are LNHDA and SQIVND (reference sequence). The CDR3 is 12 residues long.

The sample holds one count of this clone. The chain couples TRBV15 to TRBJ2-1; TRBD2 aligns across 13 bases. Germline CDR1 is LNHNV and CDR2 is YYDKDF (reference sequence). This CDR3 contains 20 residues. V gave up 5 bases and J gave up 0 bases; unmatched junction bases: 13. The CDR3 sequence is CATSGRTSGGAKSSYNEQFF. The CDR3 bases are TGTGCCACCAGCGGCCGGACTAGCGGGGGAGCGAAAAGCTCCTACAATGAGCAGTTCTTC.

This chain connects TRBV18 to TRBJ2-1; no definite D call. Germline V lookup: CDR1 KGHSH, CDR2 LQKENI. Trimming stripped 2 bases from V and 5 bases from J, with 7 bases between. The CDR3 length is 13 residues. CDR3 sequence: CASSPISNNEQFF. CDR3 in DNA: TGTGCCAGCTCACCAATCAGTAACAATGAGCAGTTCTTC.

J is TRBJ1-1 and V is TRBV29-1; D may be TRBD1 (6 bases). CDR1 and CDR2 (germline): SQVTM, ANQGSEA. V dropped 3 bases and J dropped 1 base, with 9 bases sitting between them. The CDR3 contains 13 residues. This CDR3 is CSVERTENTEAFF. The CDR3 nucleotides read TGCAGCGTTGAGAGGACAGAGAACACTGAAGCTTTCTTT.

V usage is TRBV5-1 and J usage is TRBJ1-2; 7 nucleotides line up with TRBD1. This CDR3 contains 15 residues. V lost 3 bases and J lost 3; bases outside the gene matches: 8. CDR1 SGHRS and CDR2 YFSETQ come from the germline V gene. Here the CDR3 DNA reads TGCGCCAGCAGCTATCCGGGACAGAGCGACTATGGCTACACCTTC. It codes for CASSYPGQSDYGYTF.

The chain links TRBV6-6 to TRBJ2-3; no clear D. V was shortened by 2 bases and J by 5 bases, with 2 bases between the two germline ends. In germline, CDR1 is MNHNY, CDR2 SVGAGI (reference sequence). The CDR3 extends over 11 amino acids. CDR3: CASSYGDTQYF. DNA of the CDR3: TGTGCCAGCAGTTACGGAGATACGCAGTATTTT.

V gene TRBV14 combines with J gene TRBJ2-1; D is possibly TRBD2 (6 bases). The CDR3 is 16 amino acids. V shed 2 bases and J shed 6 bases, with 17 bases lying between them. Germline values: CDR1 SGHDN, CDR2 FVKESK. CDR3 bases: TGTGCCAGCAGCCAATGGGACGGCGGGGACTCCAATGAGCAGTTCTTC. Its translation: CASSQWDGGDSNEQFF.

The table lists this clone with a count of one. This sequence joins TRBV28 and TRBJ1-2, with D uncertain. Germline CDR1 reads MDHEN; CDR2 reads SYDVKM. The CDR3 is 13 residues long. Trimming stripped 6 bases from V and 0 bases from J, with 8 bases between. The DNA for the CDR3 is TGTGCCAGCAGCTCCCGTACTAACTATGGCTACACCTTC. This codes for CASSSRTNYGYTF.

V usage is TRBV5-1 and J usage is TRBJ2-7; TRBD1 matches at 9 bases. Trimming removed 0 bases from V and 3 bases from J; junction bases left unmatched: 10. The CDR3 loop spans 17 amino acids. CDR1 SGHRS and CDR2 YFSETQ come from the germline V gene. CDR3 coding DNA: TGCGCCAGCAGCTTGGGGTCCGGACAGGGGTTGGACTACGAGCAGTACTTC. Residues: CASSLGSGQGLDYEQYF.

The rearrangement uses TRBV5-6 and TRBJ2-7; the match to TRBD2 covers 8 bases. This CDR3 contains 15 residues. The ends lost 3 bases at V and 7 bases at J; junction bases unmatched: 12. Looked up from germline, CDR1 is SGHDT and CDR2 is YYEEEE. Here the CDR3 DNA reads TGTGCCAGCAGCTCGGCGGGAGGCCTCCGGGGGGAGCAGTACTTC. Encoded protein: CASSSAGGLRGEQYF. Filled out from reference TRBV5-6 and TRBJ2-7, the complete variable domain reads DAGVTQSPTHLIKTRGQQVTLRCSPKSGHDTVSWYQQALGQGPQFIFQYYEEEERQRGNFPDRFSGHQFPNYSSELNVNALLLGDSALYLCASSSAGGLRGEQYFGPGTRLTVT.

This clone was observed a single time. The chain employs TRBV5-8 and TRBJ2-3, with unresolved D. The V gene lost 2 bases and the J gene lost 2 bases, with 0 bases spanning the gap. Per the germline V gene, CDR1 is SGHTS and CDR2 is YDEGEE. The length of the CDR3 is 11 residues. CDR3 amino acids: CASSFTDTQYF. The CDR3, as DNA: TGTGCCAGCAGCTTCACAGATACGCAGTATTTT. Variable domain in full (rest from reference TRBV5-8 and TRBJ2-3): EAGVTQSPTHLIKTRGQQATLRCSPISGHTSVYWYQQALGLGLQFLLWYDEGEERNRGNFPPRFSGRQFPNYSSELNVNALELEDSALYLCASSFTDTQYFGPGTRLTVL.

This clone was found once. The chain uses TRBV4-3 and TRBJ1-5; D possibly corresponds to TRBD1 (6 bases). The V end was cut by 1 base, the J end by 11 bases, with 12 bases between. Germline-derived CDR1 and CDR2 are LGHNA and YSLEER. The CDR3 spans 13 residues. CDR3 DNA sequence: TGCGCCAGCAGCCAAGTTCAGGGGATGGCCCAGCATTTT. Residues: CASSQVQGMAQHF.